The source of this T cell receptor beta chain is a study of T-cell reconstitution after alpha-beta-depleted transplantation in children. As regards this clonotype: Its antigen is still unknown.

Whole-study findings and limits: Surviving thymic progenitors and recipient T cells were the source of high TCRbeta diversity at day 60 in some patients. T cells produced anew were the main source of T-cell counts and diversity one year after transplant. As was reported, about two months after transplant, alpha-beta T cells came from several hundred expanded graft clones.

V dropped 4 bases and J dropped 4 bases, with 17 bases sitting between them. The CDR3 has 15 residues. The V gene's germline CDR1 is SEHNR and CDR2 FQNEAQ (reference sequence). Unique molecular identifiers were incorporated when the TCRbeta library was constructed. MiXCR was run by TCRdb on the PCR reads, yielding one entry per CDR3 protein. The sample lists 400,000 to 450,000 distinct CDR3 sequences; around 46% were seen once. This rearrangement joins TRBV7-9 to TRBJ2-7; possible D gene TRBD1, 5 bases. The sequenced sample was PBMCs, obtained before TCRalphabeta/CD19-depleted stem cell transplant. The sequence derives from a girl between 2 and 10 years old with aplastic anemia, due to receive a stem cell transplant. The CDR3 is CASSSTLQGSYEQYF. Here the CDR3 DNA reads TGTGCCAGCAGCTCGACGTTGCAGGGTTCATACGAGCAGTACTTC.